The clone carrying this TCR beta chain was observed once. Germline assignment: CDR1 MGHRA and CDR2 YSYEKL. The germline V and J ends were trimmed by 1 base and 4 bases, with 17 bases remaining between them. The CDR3 extends over 16 amino acids. This sample was taken from a study of OX40 agonist ivuxolimab in advanced cancers. About the research overall: Three patients, one with hepatocellular carcinoma and two with cutaneous melanoma, achieved partial responses.

Sequenced by immunoSEQ multiplex PCR; TCRdb stores in-frame clones only, minus some. The table lists 65,000 or so clones, over 90% of them singletons, with under 15% in the top ten. The V call is TRBV4-1, the J call TRBJ2-7; maybe TRBD1 (6 bases). The receptor was isolated from an adult with an advanced solid tumor such as melanoma, head and neck, liver or kidney cancer. The starting material was CD4+ or CD8+ T cells sorted from blood, obtained in a trial of the OX40 agonist ivuxolimab. The CDR3 is CASSQGGQSMGYEQYF. CDR3 bases: TGCGCCAGCAGCCAAGGAGGACAGTCGATGGGATACGAGCAGTACTTC.